The sequence of this T cell receptor beta chain was determined in a study of Ad26.COV2.S vaccination and SARS-CoV-2 variants. The protocol was immunoSEQ multiplex PCR, while the TCRdb copy is restricted to in-frame clones and leaves out a portion. The table lists 440,000 or so clones, around 92% of them singletons. Germline CDR1 reads MNHEY; CDR2 reads SVGAGI. The CDR3 spans 14 residues. V lost 6 bases, J lost 8 bases, and 17 bases lay in between. Treatment indicated: over 15 received Ad26.COV2.S at low or high dose, single or two shots; 5 received placebo; per-sample allocation not given. Sampling was done on day 63 after the first vaccine or placebo injection. The administered vaccine (an Ad26 vector) expressed Wuhan-strain SARS-CoV-2 spike.

This TCR derives from a person between 18 and 65 years old who received the Ad26.COV2.S COVID-19 vaccine or a placebo. This chain links TRBV6-5 with TRBJ2-1, with unresolved D. The source was peripheral blood, collected in a trial of Ad26.COV2.S vaccine versus placebo. For the CDR3, the DNA is TGTGCCAGCAGCCGACGCCAGGACGAGGATGAGCAGTTCTTC. Translation: CASSRRQDEDEQFF.